The rows below give T cell receptor beta chains drawn from one sample of a study of blood T cell repertoires in COVID-19. Only in-frame clones appear in the TCRdb table, and some are missing; sequencing was by immunoSEQ multiplex PCR. The sample lists approximately 140,000 clones; roughly 90% were seen once. The sample taken for sequencing was PBMCs or T cells enriched from blood (not recorded which). These receptors were collected from a woman aged 25 to 39 with acute COVID-19. The CDR3 runs from the conserved cysteine through the conserved F or W. The D gene is left open where the match is weak. The size of a clone is reported for some rows only, either as once, few or many, or as a class for expanded clones.

CDR3aa: CASSFEGPIYYNEQFF
CDR3nt: TGCGCCAGCAGCTTTGAGGGCCCTATATACTACAATGAGCAGTTCTTC
v_gene: TRBV5-1
d_gene: .
abundance: once
j_gene: TRBJ2-1

CDR3aa: CASSQMGLSGEKLFF
CDR3nt: TGCGCCAGCAGCCAAATGGGTTTGTCAGGGGAAAAACTGTTTTTT
v_gene: TRBV4-3
d_gene: .
abundance: .
j_gene: TRBJ1-4

CDR3aa: CASSVGTVQPQHF
CDR3nt: TGTGCCAGCAGCGTAGGGACAGTGCAGCCCCAGCATTTT
v_gene: TRBV9
d_gene: .
abundance: .
j_gene: TRBJ1-5

CDR3aa: CASSLVATDTQYF
CDR3nt: TGTGCCAGCAGCTTGGTAGCGACAGATACGCAGTATTTT
v_gene: TRBV27
d_gene: .
abundance: .
j_gene: TRBJ2-3

CDR3aa: CASSYVQFYGYTF
CDR3nt: TGTGCCAGCAGTTACGTACAGTTCTATGGCTACACCTTC
v_gene: TRBV6-2/TRBV6-3
d_gene: .
abundance: .
j_gene: TRBJ1-2

CDR3aa: CASSLAPAGVETQYF
CDR3nt: TGTGCCAGCAGCTTAGCCCCAGCGGGAGTGGAGACCCAGTACTTC
v_gene: TRBV7-6
d_gene: TRBD2
abundance: once
j_gene: TRBJ2-5

CDR3aa: CASSESGGISPLHF
CDR3nt: TGTGCCAGCAGTGAATCAGGGGGAATTTCACCCCTCCACTTT
v_gene: TRBV6-1
d_gene: TRBD1
abundance: .
j_gene: TRBJ1-6

CDR3aa: CASSRTRGQNEKLFF
CDR3nt: TGTGCCAGCAGTCGTACCAGGGGGCAAAATGAAAAACTGTTTTTT
v_gene: TRBV27
d_gene: TRBD1
abundance: .
j_gene: TRBJ1-4

CDR3aa: CASSYAGFGEQFF
CDR3nt: TGTGCCAGCAGTTATGCGGGATTCGGAGAGCAGTTCTTC
v_gene: TRBV6-2/TRBV6-3
d_gene: .
abundance: .
j_gene: TRBJ2-1

CDR3aa: CASSPGQGFAGELFF
CDR3nt: TGCGCCAGCAGCCCGGGACAGGGTTTCGCCGGGGAGCTGTTTTTT
v_gene: TRBV5-1
d_gene: TRBD1
abundance: .
j_gene: TRBJ2-2

CDR3aa: CASSQSGSSYNEQFF
CDR3nt: TGCGCCAGCAGCCAAAGCGGTAGCTCCTACAATGAGCAGTTCTTC
v_gene: TRBV4-3
d_gene: .
abundance: once
j_gene: TRBJ2-1

CDR3aa: CASSTRTGTGELFF
CDR3nt: TGTGCCAGCAGTACACGGACAGGGACCGGGGAGCTGTTTTTT
v_gene: TRBV25-1
d_gene: TRBD1
abundance: .
j_gene: TRBJ2-2

CDR3aa: CASVQRAGLVEQYF
CDR3nt: TGTGCCAGCGTACAGAGGGCCGGGTTAGTCGAGCAGTACTTC
v_gene: TRBV7-2
d_gene: .
abundance: .
j_gene: TRBJ2-7

CDR3aa: CASRGQGNTEAFF
CDR3nt: TGTGCCAGCAGGGGACAGGGGAACACTGAAGCTTTCTTT
v_gene: TRBV12-3/TRBV12-4
d_gene: TRBD1
abundance: .
j_gene: TRBJ1-1

CDR3aa: CASTSMGGGTDTQYF
CDR3nt: TGTGCCAGCACCTCAATGGGTGGAGGCACAGATACGCAGTATTTT
v_gene: TRBV6-5
d_gene: .
abundance: .
j_gene: TRBJ2-3

CDR3aa: CASSRTSGELGANVLTF
CDR3nt: TGCGCCAGCAGCCGGACTAGCGGAGAGCTGGGGGCCAACGTCCTGACTTTC
v_gene: TRBV5-1
d_gene: TRBD2
abundance: .
j_gene: TRBJ2-6

CDR3aa: CATSDSIGVRTGELFF
CDR3nt: TGTGCCACCAGTGATTCGATAGGGGTTCGCACCGGGGAGCTGTTTTTT
v_gene: TRBV24-1
d_gene: .
abundance: .
j_gene: TRBJ2-2

CDR3aa: CATSVGGANEKLFF
CDR3nt: TGTGCCACCAGTGTTGGGGGCGCGAATGAAAAACTGTTTTTT
v_gene: TRBV24-1
d_gene: .
abundance: .
j_gene: TRBJ1-4

CDR3aa: CASSVPRGSNQPQHF
CDR3nt: TGTGCCAGCAGTGTCCCCCGGGGGAGCAATCAGCCCCAGCATTTT
v_gene: TRBV28
d_gene: .
abundance: .
j_gene: TRBJ1-5

CDR3aa: CASSTYIPSEAFF
CDR3nt: TGTGCCAGTAGTACCTATATCCCCTCTGAAGCTTTCTTT
v_gene: TRBV19
d_gene: .
abundance: .
j_gene: TRBJ1-1

CDR3aa: CASSQDGRLAVTGELFF
CDR3nt: TGCGCCAGCAGCCAAGACGGTAGACTAGCGGTAACCGGGGAGCTGTTTTTT
v_gene: TRBV4-3
d_gene: TRBD2
abundance: .
j_gene: TRBJ2-2

CDR3aa: CASSQDLSGKREKLFF
CDR3nt: TGCGCCAGCAGCCAAGATCTAAGCGGGAAGCGGGAAAAACTGTTTTTT
v_gene: TRBV4-3
d_gene: .
abundance: .
j_gene: TRBJ1-4

CDR3aa: CASSERTGREEAFF
CDR3nt: TGTGCCAGCAGCGAACGGACAGGGCGGGAGGAAGCTTTCTTT
v_gene: TRBV2
d_gene: TRBD1
abundance: few
j_gene: TRBJ1-1

CDR3aa: CASSKQGQETYEQYF
CDR3nt: TGTGCCAGCAGCAAACAGGGACAGGAGACCTACGAGCAGTACTTC
v_gene: TRBV21-1
d_gene: .
abundance: .
j_gene: TRBJ2-7

CDR3aa: CASSLALIGLAGVTQFF
CDR3nt: TGTGCCAGCAGTCTAGCCCTAATCGGACTAGCGGGAGTTACGCAGTTCTTC
v_gene: TRBV28
d_gene: TRBD2
abundance: .
j_gene: TRBJ2-1

CDR3aa: CASSPRPVVDTQYF
CDR3nt: TGTGCCAGCAGCCCGCGCCCGGTCGTAGATACGCAGTATTTT
v_gene: TRBV7-9
d_gene: .
abundance: few
j_gene: TRBJ2-3

CDR3aa: CASSPPIIPAGTGKGYTF
CDR3nt: TGTGCCAGCTCACCACCGATAATCCCGGCCGGGACAGGGAAAGGCTACACCTTC
v_gene: TRBV18
d_gene: TRBD1
abundance: .
j_gene: TRBJ1-2

CDR3aa: CASSQVSGKSSYNEQFF
CDR3nt: TGCGCCAGCAGCCAAGTCAGCGGGAAGAGCTCCTACAATGAGCAGTTCTTC
v_gene: TRBV4-3
d_gene: TRBD2
abundance: .
j_gene: TRBJ2-1

CDR3aa: CAVGRFQPQHF
CDR3nt: TGTGCCGTAGGCAGGTTTCAGCCCCAGCATTTT
v_gene: TRBV12-3/TRBV12-4
d_gene: .
abundance: .
j_gene: TRBJ1-5

CDR3aa: CASSFSTYEQFF
CDR3nt: TGTGCCAGCAGCTTCTCTACTTATGAGCAGTTCTTC
v_gene: TRBV7-9
d_gene: .
abundance: .
j_gene: TRBJ2-1

CDR3aa: CARTLTGAFYNQPQHF
CDR3nt: TGTGCCAGAACCCTCACGGGAGCCTTTTACAATCAGCCCCAGCATTTT
v_gene: TRBV7-9
d_gene: .
abundance: .
j_gene: TRBJ1-5

CDR3aa: CASSYHGSDEQFF
CDR3nt: TGTGCCAGCAGTTACCACGGGAGCGATGAGCAGTTCTTC
v_gene: TRBV6-6
d_gene: .
abundance: .
j_gene: TRBJ2-1

CDR3aa: CASSPELAGVDTQYF
CDR3nt: TGTGCCAGCAGCCCGGAACTAGCGGGAGTTGATACGCAGTATTTT
v_gene: TRBV3-1/TRBV3-2
d_gene: TRBD2
abundance: once
j_gene: TRBJ2-3